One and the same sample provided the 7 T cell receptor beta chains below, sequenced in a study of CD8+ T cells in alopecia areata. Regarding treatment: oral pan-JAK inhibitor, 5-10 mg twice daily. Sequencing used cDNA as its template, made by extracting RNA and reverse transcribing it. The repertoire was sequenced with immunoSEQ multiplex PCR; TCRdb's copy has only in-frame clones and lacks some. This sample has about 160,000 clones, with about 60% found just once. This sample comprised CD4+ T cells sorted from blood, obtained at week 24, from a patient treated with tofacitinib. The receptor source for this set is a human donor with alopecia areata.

CDR3 DNA: TGTGCCAGCAGTGAAGACGGCGGGGCCCAGTACTTC. The encoded protein is CASSEDGGAQYF. This sequence joins TRBV2 and TRBJ2-5; possibly TRBD2 for D (6 bases). V was trimmed by 1 base and J by 9 bases, leaving 9 bases between them. CDR3 length: 12 residues. Germline V lookup: CDR1 SNHLY, CDR2 FYNNEI.

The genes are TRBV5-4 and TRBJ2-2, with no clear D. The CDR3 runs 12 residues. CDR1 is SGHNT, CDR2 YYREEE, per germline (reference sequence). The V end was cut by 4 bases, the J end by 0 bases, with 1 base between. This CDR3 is CASSANTGELFF. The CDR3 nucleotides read TGTGCCAGCAGCGCGAACACCGGGGAGCTGTTTTTT.

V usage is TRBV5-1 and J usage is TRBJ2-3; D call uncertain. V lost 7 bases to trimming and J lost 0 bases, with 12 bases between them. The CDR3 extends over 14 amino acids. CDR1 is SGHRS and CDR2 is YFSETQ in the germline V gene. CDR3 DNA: TGCGCCAGCGCCACCGGAGCTAGCACAGATACGCAGTATTTT. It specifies CASATGASTDTQYF.

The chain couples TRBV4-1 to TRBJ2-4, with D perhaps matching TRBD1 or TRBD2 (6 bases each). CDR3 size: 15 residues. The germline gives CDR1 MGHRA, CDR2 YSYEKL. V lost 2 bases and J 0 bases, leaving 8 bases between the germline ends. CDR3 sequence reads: CASSQRGAAKNIQYF. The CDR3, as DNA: TGCGCCAGCAGCCAAAGGGGGGCAGCCAAAAACATTCAGTACTTC.

CDR3 DNA: TGTGCCAGCAGAGGGACGGGGTACACCGGGGAGCTGTTTTTT. It is translated as CASRGTGYTGELFF. The V and J genes are TRBV6-5 and TRBJ2-2; D may correspond to TRBD1 or TRBD2 (5 bases each). CDR1 MNHEY and CDR2 SVGAGI come from the germline V gene. This CDR3 has 14 amino acids. V gave up 6 bases and J gave up 3 bases, with 11 bases separating them.

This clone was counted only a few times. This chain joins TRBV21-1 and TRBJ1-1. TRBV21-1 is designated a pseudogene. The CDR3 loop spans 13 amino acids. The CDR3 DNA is TGTGCCAGCAGCAATGGGGGGGACACTGAAGCTTTCTTT. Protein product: CASSNGGDTEAFF.

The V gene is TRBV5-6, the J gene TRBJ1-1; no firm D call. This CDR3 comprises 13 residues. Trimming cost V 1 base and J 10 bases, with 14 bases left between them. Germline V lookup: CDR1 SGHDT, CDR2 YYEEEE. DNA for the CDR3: TGTGCCAGCAGCTTGCGGGGAGGTGATGGAGCTTTCTTT. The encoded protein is CASSLRGGDGAFF. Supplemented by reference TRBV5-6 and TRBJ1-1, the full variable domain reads DAGVTQSPTHLIKTRGQQVTLRCSPKSGHDTVSWYQQALGQGPQFIFQYYEEEERQRGNFPDRFSGHQFPNYSSELNVNALLLGDSALYLCASSLRGGDGAFFGQGTRLTVV.